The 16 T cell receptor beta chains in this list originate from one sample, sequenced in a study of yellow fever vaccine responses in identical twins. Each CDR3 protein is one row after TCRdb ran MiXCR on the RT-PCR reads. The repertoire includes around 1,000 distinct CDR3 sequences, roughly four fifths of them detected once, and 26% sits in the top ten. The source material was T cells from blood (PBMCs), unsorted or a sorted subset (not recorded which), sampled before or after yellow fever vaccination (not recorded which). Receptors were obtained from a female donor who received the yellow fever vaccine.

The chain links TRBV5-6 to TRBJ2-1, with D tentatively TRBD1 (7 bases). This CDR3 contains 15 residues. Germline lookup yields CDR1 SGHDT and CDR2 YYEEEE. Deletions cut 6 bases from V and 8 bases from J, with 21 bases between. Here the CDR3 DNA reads TGTGCCAGCACCTACTCGACAGGGTGGGAGGATGAGCAGTTCTTC. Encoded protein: CASTYSTGWEDEQFF.

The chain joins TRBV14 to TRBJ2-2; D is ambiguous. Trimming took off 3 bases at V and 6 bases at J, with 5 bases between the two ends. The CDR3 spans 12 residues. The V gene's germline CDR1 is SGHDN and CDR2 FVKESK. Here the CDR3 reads CASSQLAGELFF. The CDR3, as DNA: TGTGCCAGCAGCCAGCTAGCCGGGGAGCTGTTTTTT.

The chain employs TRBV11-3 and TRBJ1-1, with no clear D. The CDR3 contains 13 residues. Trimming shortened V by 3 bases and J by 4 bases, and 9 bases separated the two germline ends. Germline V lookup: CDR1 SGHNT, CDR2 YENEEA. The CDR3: CASSFTFGTEAFF. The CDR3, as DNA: TGTGCCAGCAGCTTTACGTTTGGCACTGAAGCTTTCTTT.

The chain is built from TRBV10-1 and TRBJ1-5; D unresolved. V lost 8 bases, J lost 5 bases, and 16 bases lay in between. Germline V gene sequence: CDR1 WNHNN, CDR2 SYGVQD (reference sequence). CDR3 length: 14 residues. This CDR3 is CASSAGNPDQPQHF. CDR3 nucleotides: TGCGCCAGCTCCGCGGGAAATCCAGATCAGCCCCAGCATTTT.

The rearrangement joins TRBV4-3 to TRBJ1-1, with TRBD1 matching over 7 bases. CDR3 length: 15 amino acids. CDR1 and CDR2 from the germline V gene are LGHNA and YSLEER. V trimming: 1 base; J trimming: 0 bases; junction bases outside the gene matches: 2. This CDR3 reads CASSQGQGLNTEAFF. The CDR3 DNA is TGCGCCAGCAGCCAAGGACAGGGACTGAACACTGAAGCTTTCTTT.

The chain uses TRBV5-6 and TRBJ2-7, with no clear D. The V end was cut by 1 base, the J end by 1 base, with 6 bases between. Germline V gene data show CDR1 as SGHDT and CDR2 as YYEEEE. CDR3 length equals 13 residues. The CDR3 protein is CASSLRRSYEQYV. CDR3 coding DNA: TGTGCCAGCAGCTTGCGCCGATCCTACGAGCAGTACGTC.

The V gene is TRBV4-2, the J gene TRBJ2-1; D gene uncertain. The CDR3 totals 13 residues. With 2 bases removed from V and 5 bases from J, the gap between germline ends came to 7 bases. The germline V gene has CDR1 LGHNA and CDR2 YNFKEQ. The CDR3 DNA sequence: TGTGCCAGCAGCCAATACTACGACAATGAGCAGTTCTTC. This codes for CASSQYYDNEQFF.

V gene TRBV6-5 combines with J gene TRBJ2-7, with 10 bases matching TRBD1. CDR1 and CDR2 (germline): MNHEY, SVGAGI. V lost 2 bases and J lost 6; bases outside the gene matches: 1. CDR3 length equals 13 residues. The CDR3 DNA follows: TGTGCCAGCAGTTACAGGACAGGGGGCGAGCAGTACTTC. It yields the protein CASSYRTGGEQYF.

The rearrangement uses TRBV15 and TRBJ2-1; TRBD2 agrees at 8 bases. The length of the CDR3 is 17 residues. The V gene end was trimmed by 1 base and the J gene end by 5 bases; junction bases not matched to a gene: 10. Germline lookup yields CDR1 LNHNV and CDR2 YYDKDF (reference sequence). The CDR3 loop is CATSRGSRTSFHNEQFF. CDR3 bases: TGTGCCACCAGCAGAGGCTCCCGGACTAGCTTTCACAATGAGCAGTTCTTC. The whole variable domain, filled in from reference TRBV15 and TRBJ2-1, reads DAMVIQNPRYQVTQFGKPVTLSCSQTLNHNVMYWYQQKSSQAPKLLFHYYDKDFNNEADTPDNFQSRRPNTSFCFLDIRSPGLGDTAMYLCATSRGSRTSFHNEQFFGPGTRLTVL.

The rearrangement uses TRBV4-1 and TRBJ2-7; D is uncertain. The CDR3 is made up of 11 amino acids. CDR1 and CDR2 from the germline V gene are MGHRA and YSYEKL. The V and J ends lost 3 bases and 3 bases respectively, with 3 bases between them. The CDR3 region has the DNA TGCGCCAGCAGCCAGGACTACGAGCAGTACTTC. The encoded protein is CASSQDYEQYF.

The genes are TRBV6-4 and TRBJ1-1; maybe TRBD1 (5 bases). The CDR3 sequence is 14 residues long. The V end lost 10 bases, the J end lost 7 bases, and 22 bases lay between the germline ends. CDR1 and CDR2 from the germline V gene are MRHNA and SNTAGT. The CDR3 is CAINLESGIGEAFF. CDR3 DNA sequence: TGTGCCATCAATCTCGAGTCAGGGATCGGTGAAGCTTTCTTT.

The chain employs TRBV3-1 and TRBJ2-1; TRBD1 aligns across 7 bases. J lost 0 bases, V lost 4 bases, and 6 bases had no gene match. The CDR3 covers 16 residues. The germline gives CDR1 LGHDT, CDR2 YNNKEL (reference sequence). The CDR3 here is CASSPYRDSSYNEQFF. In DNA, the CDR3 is TGTGCCAGCAGCCCATACCGGGACAGCTCCTACAATGAGCAGTTCTTC.

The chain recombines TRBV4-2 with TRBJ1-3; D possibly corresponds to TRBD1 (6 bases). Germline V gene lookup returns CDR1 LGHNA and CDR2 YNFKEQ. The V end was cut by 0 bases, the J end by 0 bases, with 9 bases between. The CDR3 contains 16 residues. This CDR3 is CASSQEDRVSGNTIYF. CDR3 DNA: TGTGCCAGCAGCCAAGAGGACAGAGTCTCTGGAAACACCATATATTTT.

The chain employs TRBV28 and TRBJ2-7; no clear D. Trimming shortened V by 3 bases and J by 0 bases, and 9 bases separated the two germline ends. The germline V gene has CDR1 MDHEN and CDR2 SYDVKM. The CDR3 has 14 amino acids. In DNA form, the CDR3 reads TGTGCCAGCAGTTTTCTCCGCAGCTCCTACGAGCAGTACTTC. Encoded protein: CASSFLRSSYEQYF.

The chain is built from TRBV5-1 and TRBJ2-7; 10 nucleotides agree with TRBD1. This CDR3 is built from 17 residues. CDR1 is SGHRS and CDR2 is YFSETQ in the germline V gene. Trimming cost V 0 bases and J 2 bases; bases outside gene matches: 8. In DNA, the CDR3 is TGCGCCAGCAGCTTGGTGTCTGTCGGGACAGGGGCCTACGAGCAGTACTTC. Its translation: CASSLVSVGTGAYEQYF.

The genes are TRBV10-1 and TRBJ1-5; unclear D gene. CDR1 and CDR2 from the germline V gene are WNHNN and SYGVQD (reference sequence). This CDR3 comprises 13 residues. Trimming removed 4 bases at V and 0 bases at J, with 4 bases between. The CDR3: CASSVDSNQPQHF. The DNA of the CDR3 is TGCGCCAGCAGTGTGGATAGCAATCAGCCCCAGCATTTT.